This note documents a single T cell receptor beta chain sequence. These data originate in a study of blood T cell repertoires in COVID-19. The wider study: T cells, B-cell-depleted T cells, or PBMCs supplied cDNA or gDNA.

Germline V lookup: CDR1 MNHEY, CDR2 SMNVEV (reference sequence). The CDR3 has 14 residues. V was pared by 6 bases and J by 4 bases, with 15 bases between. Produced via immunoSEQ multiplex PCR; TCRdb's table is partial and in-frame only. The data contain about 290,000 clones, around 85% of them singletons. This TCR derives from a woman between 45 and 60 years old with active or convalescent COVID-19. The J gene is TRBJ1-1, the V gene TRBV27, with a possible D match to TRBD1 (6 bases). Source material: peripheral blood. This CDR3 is CASRPLRGTTEAFF. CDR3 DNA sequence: TGTGCCAGCAGGCCATTAAGGGGGACCACTGAAGCTTTCTTT.